One sample yielded the 10 T cell receptor beta chains listed below, sequenced in a study of T cell responses to AZD1222 COVID-19 vaccine. Generated by immunoSEQ multiplex PCR, the TCRdb table keeps only in-frame clones and is missing some. This repertoire shows around 180,000 clones, approximately 86% found once; its top ten account for less than 3%. Sequenced here: peripheral blood, sampled on day 0 of AZD1222 vaccination. Receptors were obtained from an adult in good health.

The chain couples TRBV19 to TRBJ1-2; tentatively, D is TRBD1 (5 bases). This CDR3 is 14 amino acids long. V shed 1 base and J shed 6 bases, with 12 bases lying between them. The germline V gene has CDR1 LNHDA and CDR2 SQIVND (reference sequence). The chain's CDR3 is CASSIALGADGYTF. The CDR3 DNA reads as TGTGCCAGTAGTATAGCTTTAGGGGCGGATGGCTACACCTTC.

This chain links TRBV6-6 with TRBJ1-4; TRBD1 agrees at 7 bases. CDR1 and CDR2 (germline): MNHNY, SVGAGI (reference sequence). V dropped 5 bases and J dropped 7; count of bases not matched to a gene: 7. The CDR3 has 14 amino acids. In nucleotides, the CDR3 is TGTGCCAGCAGTCGACAGGGCGGTTTTGAAAAACTGTTTTTT. Encoded protein: CASSRQGGFEKLFF.

The chain couples TRBV19 to TRBJ1-1, with a possible D match to TRBD1 (6 bases). Germline V lookup: CDR1 LNHDA, CDR2 SQIVND (reference sequence). The CDR3 runs to 14 residues. Trimming pared 7 bases from V and 0 bases from J, leaving 12 bases between. The CDR3 DNA reads as TGTGCCAGTAACGACGGGGGGCTGAACACTGAAGCTTTCTTT. This encodes CASNDGGLNTEAFF. Full variable domain (rest looked up from reference TRBV19 and TRBJ1-1): DGGITQSPKYLFRKEGQNVTLSCEQNLNHDAMYWYRQDPGQGLRLIYYSQIVNDFQKGDIAEGYSVSREKKESFPLTVTSAQKNPTAFYLCASNDGGLNTEAFFGQGTRLTVV.

V and J are TRBV6-5 and TRBJ2-1, with 9 bases matching TRBD2. Germline CDR1 MNHEY, CDR2 SVGAGI. CDR3 length: 15 residues. V was clipped by 2 bases and J by 10 bases; unmatched bases: 9. The chain's CDR3 is CASSYEAGGLREQFF. In nucleotides, the CDR3 is TGTGCCAGCAGTTACGAAGCGGGAGGCCTCAGGGAGCAGTTCTTC.

The chain links TRBV11-2 to TRBJ1-2; TRBD1 agrees at 7 bases. The germline V gene has CDR1 SGHAT and CDR2 FQNNGV. The ends lost 5 bases at V and 4 bases at J; junction bases unmatched: 7. The CDR3 loop spans 14 amino acids. CDR3 in amino acids: CASSLGQDSYGYTF. As DNA, the CDR3 is TGTGCCAGCAGCCTCGGACAGGACTCCTATGGCTACACCTTC.

The chain carries TRBV9 and TRBJ1-2; D is possibly TRBD1 (6 bases). The CDR3 totals 14 residues. V lost 4 bases and J 2 bases, leaving 12 bases between the germline ends. Per the germline V gene, CDR1 is SGDLS and CDR2 is YYNGEE. CDR3 nucleotides: TGTGCCAGCAGCCCACGACAGGACAACTATGGCTACACCTTC. The encoded protein is CASSPRQDNYGYTF.

The CDR3 here is CASSAGLAGGQETQYF. The CDR3 DNA reads as TGTGCCAGCAGTGCCGGACTAGCGGGAGGGCAAGAGACCCAGTACTTC. The rearrangement uses TRBV7-2 and TRBJ2-5; 15 bases align to TRBD2. The V gene end was trimmed by 6 bases and the J gene end by 2 bases; junction bases not matched to a gene: 4. The CDR3 spans 16 residues. CDR1 is SGHTA, CDR2 FQGNSA, per germline.

In nucleotides, the CDR3 is TGTGCCATCAGTGTAGACAATCAGCCCCAGCATTTT. It is translated as CAISVDNQPQHF. The chain links TRBV10-3 to TRBJ1-5; D is undetermined. The CDR3 consists of 12 residues. Germline V gives CDR1 ENHRY, CDR2 SYGVKD. Deletions cut 4 bases from V and 3 bases from J, with 4 bases between.

V is TRBV5-1 and J is TRBJ1-5; no clear D. The CDR3 runs 13 residues. Trimming cost V 1 base and J 6 bases, with 8 bases left between them. The germline gives CDR1 SGHRS, CDR2 YFSETQ. The CDR3 DNA sequence: TGCGCCAGCAGCTTGAGGATGGGTCAGCCCCAGCATTTT. Protein product: CASSLRMGQPQHF.

A single count supports this clone. The V and J genes are TRBV28 and TRBJ2-7; D ambiguous. This CDR3 has 13 residues. Germline V CDR1 and CDR2: MDHEN, SYDVKM. The V end lost 2 bases, the J end lost 2 bases, and 7 bases lay between the germline ends. The CDR3 DNA reads TGTGCCAGCAGTTTACGATCGGCCTACGAGCAGTACTTC. Translating gives CASSLRSAYEQYF.